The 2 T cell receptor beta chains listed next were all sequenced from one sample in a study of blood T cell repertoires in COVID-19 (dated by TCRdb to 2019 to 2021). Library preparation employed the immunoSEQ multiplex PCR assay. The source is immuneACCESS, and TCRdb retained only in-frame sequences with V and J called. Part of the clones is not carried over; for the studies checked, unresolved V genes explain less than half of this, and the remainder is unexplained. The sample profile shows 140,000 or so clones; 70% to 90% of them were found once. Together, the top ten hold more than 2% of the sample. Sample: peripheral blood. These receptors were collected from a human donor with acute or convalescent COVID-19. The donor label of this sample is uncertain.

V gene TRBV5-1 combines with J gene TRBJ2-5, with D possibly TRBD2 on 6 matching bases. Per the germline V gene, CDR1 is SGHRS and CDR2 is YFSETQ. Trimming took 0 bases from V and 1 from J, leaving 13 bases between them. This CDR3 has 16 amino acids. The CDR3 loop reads CASSLGIGSRQETQYF. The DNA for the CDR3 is TGCGCCAGCAGCTTGGGCATCGGGAGTCGCCAAGAGACCCAGTACTTC. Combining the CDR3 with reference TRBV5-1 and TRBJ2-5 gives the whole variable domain KAGVTQTPRYLIKTRGQQVTLSCSPISGHRSVSWYQQTPGQGLQFLFEYFSETQRNKGNFPGRFSGRQFSNSRSEMNVSTLELGDSALYLCASSLGIGSRQETQYFGPGTRLLVL.

The CDR3 bases are TGTGCCAGTAGTATGGCGGGTCCTGCAGGTGAGCAGTTCTTC. It translates to CASSMAGPAGEQFF. J is TRBJ2-1 and V is TRBV19; TRBD2 is a possible D gene (5 bases). Germline V CDR1 and CDR2: LNHDA, SQIVND (reference sequence). Trimming cost V 3 bases and J 9 bases, with 15 bases left between them. This CDR3 is 14 amino acids long.